A single sample gave rise to the 10 T cell receptor beta chains below, sequenced in a study of blood T cell repertoires in COVID-19. TCRdb keeps only in-frame clones here, not all; method: immunoSEQ multiplex PCR. The sample lists roughly 220,000 clones; about nine tenths were seen once. Sequencing was carried out using peripheral blood. These receptor sequences come from a man younger than 45 who had recovered from COVID-19.

V usage is TRBV5-1 and J usage is TRBJ2-1, with D possibly TRBD2 on 5 matching bases. V lost 5 bases, J lost 3 bases, and 9 bases lay in between. The CDR3 is made up of 13 amino acids. Germline lookup yields CDR1 SGHRS and CDR2 YFSETQ. CDR3: CASRPGYYNEQFF. CDR3 sequence (DNA): TGCGCCAGCAGGCCGGGATACTACAATGAGCAGTTCTTC.

The chain uses TRBV6-5 and TRBJ1-1; no clear D. CDR1 is MNHEY and CDR2 is SVGAGI in the germline V gene. The CDR3 has 13 residues. The V end was cut by 6 bases, the J end by 7 bases, with 15 bases between. CDR3 in amino acids: CASSLQRRVEAFF. Here the CDR3 DNA reads TGTGCCAGCAGCCTACAAAGGCGGGTTGAAGCTTTCTTT.

The rearrangement joins TRBV10-2 to TRBJ1-4; perhaps TRBD1 as D (5 bases). V lost 0 bases and J lost 11, with 7 bases in between. This CDR3 is 12 amino acids long. Germline V gene sequence: CDR1 WSHSY, CDR2 SAAADI. This CDR3 is CASSESGGKLFF. The CDR3 DNA reads TGCGCCAGCAGTGAGTCGGGGGGGAAACTGTTTTTT.

This clone is a singleton in its sample. CDR3 protein: CASSWGLAGALRDEQYF. Written as DNA, the CDR3 is TGCGCCAGCAGCTGGGGACTAGCGGGGGCCTTGCGGGACGAGCAGTACTTC. The chain couples TRBV5-1 to TRBJ2-7; 14 bases match TRBD2. There are 17 residues in the CDR3. The germline V gene has CDR1 SGHRS and CDR2 YFSETQ. The V gene end was trimmed by 3 bases and the J gene end by 5 bases; junction bases not matched to a gene: 10.

In this sample, this clone turned up once. The chain is built from TRBV7-9 and TRBJ1-1; D not resolved. Germline CDR1 reads SEHNR; CDR2 reads FQNEAQ (reference sequence). The CDR3 is 11 amino acids. Trimming left V 4 bases short and J 7 bases short, with 7 bases between. Here the CDR3 DNA reads TGTGCCAGCAGCTCGGGTGTTGAAGCTTTCTTT. Its translation: CASSSGVEAFF.

The chain joins TRBV6-5 to TRBJ2-7; the match to TRBD1 covers 7 bases. The germline CDR1 and CDR2 sequences are MNHEY and SVGAGI. This CDR3 comprises 14 residues. V was pared by 5 bases and J by 1 base, with 5 bases of the junction left unmatched. The CDR3 sequence: CASSRDSESYEQYF. The CDR3 DNA reads as TGTGCCAGCAGTCGGGACAGTGAATCCTACGAGCAGTACTTC.

This clone has just one count. The chain couples TRBV28 to TRBJ1-6; weak D call: TRBD1 (5 bases). With 2 bases removed from V and 10 bases from J, the gap between germline ends came to 6 bases. This CDR3 region has 12 residues. The V gene's germline CDR1 is MDHEN and CDR2 SYDVKM. This CDR3 is CASSLTGSPLHF. The CDR3 nucleotides read TGTGCCAGCAGTTTAACAGGCTCACCCCTCCACTTT. Full variable domain (missing parts from reference TRBV28 and TRBJ1-6): DVKVTQSSRYLVKRTGEKVFLECVQDMDHENMFWYRQDPGLGLRLIYFSYDVKMKEKGDIPEGYSVSREKKERFSLILESASTNQTSMYLCASSLTGSPLHFGNGTRLTVT.

The V call is TRBV2, the J call TRBJ2-5; the D is unclear. The V and J ends lost 6 bases and 4 bases respectively, with 3 bases between them. This CDR3 spans 10 amino acids. In germline, CDR1 is SNHLY, CDR2 FYNNEI. CDR3 residues: CASSGETQYF. The CDR3 bases are TGTGCCAGCAGCGGAGAGACCCAGTACTTC.

This CDR3 reads CASSAREDQPQHF. The CDR3 DNA sequence: TGCGCCAGCAGTGCTCGGGAAGATCAGCCCCAGCATTTT. The rearrangement uses TRBV10-1 and TRBJ1-5; D is uncertain. Germline V gives CDR1 WNHNN, CDR2 SYGVQD (reference sequence). Deletions cut 4 bases from V and 5 bases from J, with 9 bases between. This CDR3 comprises 13 residues.

V is TRBV7-2 and J is TRBJ2-7; a possible D gene is TRBD2 (5 bases). The CDR3 spans 14 residues. CDR1 and CDR2 (germline): SGHTA, FQGNSA. V gave up 4 bases and J gave up 7 bases, with 17 bases separating them. For the CDR3, the DNA is TGTGCCAGCAGCTCCGGACTCCGTTTGGGGGAGCAGTACTTC. Its protein is CASSSGLRLGEQYF.